Listed below are T cell receptor beta chains from one sample, sequenced in a study of T cell responses to AZD1222 COVID-19 vaccine. Sequencing used immunoSEQ multiplex PCR; TCRdb keeps in-frame clones, though not all of them. Of about 110,000 clones in the sample, roughly 91% were seen once. Sequencing used peripheral blood, obtained 28 days after the second AZD1222 dose. The receptor source for this set is an adult who received the AZD1222 COVID-19 vaccine. CDR3s include the opening cysteine and the closing phenylalanine or tryptophan. Each record gives: clone size, V gene, D gene, J gene, CDR3 protein, CDR3 DNA. A D gene is named only where the DNA matches it firmly. A clone size is listed for some rows: how often the clone was seen (once, few, many), or a class if it is expanded.

size: -
V: TRBV19
D: -
J: TRBJ1-5
CDR3: CASFKGGSGNQPQHF
DNA: TGTGCCAGTTTTAAGGGAGGTTCGGGCAATCAGCCCCAGCATTTT

size: -
V: TRBV30
D: TRBD2
J: TRBJ2-2
CDR3: CAWRGLAGVELFF
DNA: TGTGCCTGGAGAGGGCTAGCGGGTGTGGAGCTGTTTTTT

size: -
V: TRBV5-4
D: TRBD1
J: TRBJ2-3
CDR3: CASSLLQGWPRTDTQYF
DNA: TGTGCCAGCAGCCTGCTACAGGGGTGGCCCCGCACAGATACGCAGTATTTT

size: -
V: TRBV18
D: -
J: TRBJ1-6
CDR3: CASSGAVSPLHF
DNA: TGTGCCAGCTCTGGGGCGGTTTCACCCCTCCACTTT

size: -
V: TRBV10-3
D: -
J: TRBJ2-7
CDR3: CAISVISGTSYEQYF
DNA: TGTGCCATCAGTGTGATTAGCGGAACCTCCTACGAGCAGTACTTC

size: -
V: TRBV3-1/TRBV3-2
D: -
J: TRBJ1-1
CDR3: CASSQYLSVTTEAFF
DNA: TGTGCCAGCAGCCAATACCTCTCCGTGACCACTGAAGCTTTCTTT

size: -
V: TRBV5-4
D: TRBD2
J: TRBJ2-5
CDR3: CASSSGTSEGETQYF
DNA: TGTGCCAGCAGCAGCGGGACTAGCGAAGGGGAGACCCAGTACTTC

size: -
V: TRBV7-6
D: -
J: TRBJ2-1
CDR3: CASSLVADTQAYNEQFF
DNA: TGTGCCAGCAGCTTAGTTGCGGACACCCAAGCGTACAATGAGCAGTTCTTC

size: once
V: TRBV19
D: TRBD2
J: TRBJ2-1
CDR3: CASSSLAGGINEQFF
DNA: TGTGCCAGTAGTTCACTAGCGGGGGGTATCAATGAGCAGTTCTTC

size: -
V: TRBV11-3
D: -
J: TRBJ2-5
CDR3: CASSLGDQETQYF
DNA: TGTGCCAGCAGCTTAGGAGATCAAGAGACCCAGTACTTC

size: -
V: TRBV4-2
D: -
J: TRBJ1-1
CDR3: CASSQSTGPGEAFF
DNA: TGTGCCAGCAGCCAATCGACAGGTCCAGGCGAAGCTTTCTTT

size: -
V: TRBV11-2
D: -
J: TRBJ1-2
CDR3: CASSLIGENYGYTF
DNA: TGTGCCAGCAGCTTAATCGGGGAAAACTATGGCTACACCTTC

size: -
V: TRBV19
D: TRBD1
J: TRBJ1-2
CDR3: CASTPRQGFYGYTF
DNA: TGTGCCAGTACCCCCCGACAGGGGTTCTATGGCTACACCTTC

size: -
V: TRBV30
D: TRBD1
J: TRBJ1-4
CDR3: CAWDRGQGSEKLFF
DNA: TGTGCCTGGGACCGGGGACAGGGATCCGAAAAACTGTTTTTT

size: -
V: TRBV14
D: -
J: TRBJ1-3
CDR3: CASSQRLIANSGNTIYF
DNA: TGTGCCAGCAGCCAAAGGCTCATCGCAAACTCTGGAAACACCATATATTTT

size: -
V: TRBV29-1
D: -
J: TRBJ1-5
CDR3: CSVELNGDNNQPQHF
DNA: TGCAGCGTTGAATTGAATGGGGATAACAATCAGCCCCAGCATTTT

size: -
V: TRBV19
D: -
J: TRBJ2-5
CDR3: CASSITGQETQYF
DNA: TGTGCCAGTAGTATTACGGGGCAGGAGACCCAGTACTTC

size: -
V: TRBV6-5
D: -
J: TRBJ2-7
CDR3: CASSTPGENVPYF
DNA: TGTGCCAGCAGTACTCCGGGAGAAAATGTGCCGTACTTC

size: -
V: TRBV6-5
D: -
J: TRBJ1-3
CDR3: CASTPRGPENTIYF
DNA: TGTGCCAGCACTCCTCGGGGGCCCGAAAACACCATATATTTT

size: -
V: TRBV21-1
D: -
J: TRBJ1-5
CDR3: CASSKKNTIGQGVNQPQHF
DNA: TGTGCCAGCAGCAAAAAAAACACGATTGGACAGGGGGTAAATCAGCCCCAGCATTTT

size: -
V: TRBV2
D: -
J: TRBJ2-1
CDR3: CASSVLRRDEQFF
DNA: TGTGCCAGCAGTGTACTTAGGCGGGATGAGCAGTTCTTC

size: -
V: TRBV5-1
D: -
J: TRBJ2-3
CDR3: CASSLGESTDTQYF
DNA: TGCGCCAGCAGCTTGGGTGAGAGCACAGATACGCAGTATTTT

size: -
V: TRBV7-3
D: -
J: TRBJ2-1
CDR3: CTSSSGYYNEQFF
DNA: TGTACCAGCAGCTCGGGATACTACAATGAGCAGTTCTTC

size: -
V: TRBV10-3
D: -
J: TRBJ2-7
CDR3: CAISESTYEQYF
DNA: TGTGCCATCAGTGAGTCGACGTACGAGCAGTACTTC

size: -
V: TRBV11-2
D: -
J: TRBJ2-7
CDR3: CASQQALSYEQYF
DNA: TGTGCCAGCCAGCAGGCACTCTCCTACGAGCAGTACTTC

size: once
V: TRBV11-2
D: -
J: TRBJ1-2
CDR3: CASSPFGGPLLYGYTF
DNA: TGTGCCAGCAGCCCCTTCGGGGGACCCTTACTCTATGGCTACACCTTC

size: -
V: TRBV7-9
D: TRBD1
J: TRBJ2-7
CDR3: CASSRGQRYEQYF
DNA: TGTGCCAGCAGCAGGGGGCAACGCTACGAGCAGTACTTC

size: -
V: TRBV5-1
D: -
J: TRBJ1-1
CDR3: CASTPDRGSTEAFF
DNA: TGCGCCAGCACTCCTGATAGGGGAAGCACTGAAGCTTTCTTT

size: -
V: TRBV9
D: TRBD2
J: TRBJ2-5
CDR3: CASSVSSGGAWGQETQYF
DNA: TGTGCCAGCAGCGTATCTAGCGGGGGGGCGTGGGGCCAAGAGACCCAGTACTTC

size: -
V: TRBV14
D: -
J: TRBJ1-2
CDR3: CASSQTGIYGYTF
DNA: TGTGCCAGCAGCCAAACTGGGATCTATGGCTACACCTTC

size: -
V: TRBV15
D: -
J: TRBJ2-1
CDR3: CATSRELLSANEQFF
DNA: TGTGCCACCAGCAGAGAATTACTGTCGGCCAATGAGCAGTTCTTC

size: -
V: TRBV5-1
D: -
J: TRBJ2-5
CDR3: CASSLVPGQETQYF
DNA: TGCGCCAGCAGCTTGGTTCCAGGACAAGAGACCCAGTACTTC

size: -
V: TRBV15
D: TRBD1
J: TRBJ2-1
CDR3: CATSRSGSTGSSYNEQFF
DNA: TGTGCCACCAGCCGGTCGGGCTCGACAGGGAGCTCCTACAATGAGCAGTTCTTC

size: -
V: TRBV2
D: -
J: TRBJ1-2
CDR3: CASSEALIRVGAYGYTF
DNA: TGTGCCAGCAGTGAAGCGTTGATCAGGGTGGGCGCCTATGGCTACACCTTC

size: -
V: TRBV5-5
D: TRBD1
J: TRBJ1-2
CDR3: CASSLDGQGRLYGYTF
DNA: TGTGCCAGCAGCTTGGATGGACAGGGACGTCTTTATGGCTACACCTTC

size: -
V: TRBV9
D: -
J: TRBJ1-1
CDR3: CASSASPGLAEAFF
DNA: TGTGCCAGCAGCGCATCCCCAGGGTTAGCTGAAGCTTTCTTT

size: -
V: TRBV20-1
D: -
J: TRBJ2-2
CDR3: CSASKATGELFF
DNA: TGCAGTGCTAGTAAGGCCACCGGGGAGCTGTTTTTT

size: -
V: TRBV9
D: -
J: TRBJ1-2
CDR3: CASSVASGQGFGYTF
DNA: TGTGCCAGCAGCGTAGCTTCGGGGCAGGGGTTTGGCTACACCTTC

size: -
V: TRBV9
D: -
J: TRBJ1-3
CDR3: CASSPWTRMAGNTIYF
DNA: TGTGCCAGCAGCCCGTGGACCCGGATGGCCGGAAACACCATATATTTT

size: -
V: TRBV19
D: TRBD1
J: TRBJ1-4
CDR3: CASTEPTGGEEKLFF
DNA: TGTGCCAGTACCGAACCGACAGGGGGAGAGGAAAAACTGTTTTTT

size: -
V: TRBV6-5
D: -
J: TRBJ2-1
CDR3: CASTSNSYNEQFF
DNA: TGTGCCAGCACCTCGAACTCCTACAATGAGCAGTTCTTC

size: -
V: TRBV30
D: -
J: TRBJ1-1
CDR3: CAWSRRRLWGGGYTEAFF
DNA: TGTGCCTGGAGCCGGCGTCGTCTGTGGGGGGGAGGTTACACTGAAGCTTTCTTT

size: -
V: TRBV3-1/TRBV3-2
D: -
J: TRBJ1-2
CDR3: CASSQTENYGYTF
DNA: TGTGCCAGCAGCCAAACAGAAAACTATGGCTACACCTTC

size: once
V: TRBV7-6
D: -
J: TRBJ1-1
CDR3: CASSLAEAFF
DNA: TGTGCCAGCAGCTTAGCTGAAGCTTTCTTT